The clone carrying this T cell receptor (beta chain) appeared many times. The antigen is unknown. This sample stems from a study of breast tumors, draining lymph nodes, adjacent tissues. Overall study results and limits: Tumor and nontumor repertoires were significantly more similar in luminal-like than in basal-like breast cancer.

Germline CDR1 is SQVTM and CDR2 is ANQGSEA. This CDR3 region has 17 residues. J lost 8 bases, V lost 2 bases, and 16 bases had no gene match. TCRdb recomputed calls from the multiplex PCR reads with MiXCR, one row per CDR3 protein. The profile shows about 25,000 distinct CDR3 sequences, 23% of them singletons. Material for sequencing was breast tumor tissue. The rearrangement joins TRBV29-1 to TRBJ2-1; 9 bases match TRBD2. The receptor was isolated from a female donor with breast cancer. Some clones in this sample may be carry-over from other donors' samples. Written as DNA, the CDR3 is TGCAGCGTTGAACTAGCGGGACACTTGGGACTTCCATATGAGCAGTTCTTC. The encoded protein is CSVELAGHLGLPYEQFF.